This record looks at one T cell receptor beta chain sequence and its context. Its antigen is unknown. V was shortened by 0 bases and J by 13 bases, with 13 bases between the two germline ends. This CDR3 has 13 amino acids. From germline, CDR1 is MNHNY and CDR2 SVGAGI (reference sequence). The data originate from a study of OX40 agonist ivuxolimab in advanced cancers. Study background: Dose-escalation patients were diagnosed with hepatocellular carcinoma, melanoma, renal cell cancer or head and neck cancer.

Whole-study results and caveats: CD4+ T cells averaged fewer expanded clones than CD8+ T cells. Circulating CD4+ and CD8+ T cells showed clonal expansion by week 6 at 0.1 to 3.0 mg/kg. Low levels of normalized T-cell clonal expansion also appeared in some nonresponders.

TCRdb's copy holds only in-frame clones and misses some; the assay was immunoSEQ multiplex PCR. The table lists 98,000 or so clones, around 94% of them singletons. The TCR comes from an adult with an advanced solid tumor such as melanoma, head and neck, liver or kidney cancer. The specimen comprised CD4+ or CD8+ T cells sorted from blood, sampled in a trial of the OX40 agonist ivuxolimab. V usage is TRBV6-6 and J usage is TRBJ2-1, with D uncertain. CDR3 bases: TGTGCCAGCAGTTACTCGAGAGACTCCGCTCAGTTCTTC. It codes for CASSYSRDSAQFF.